The present T cell receptor (beta chain) was sequenced within a study of T cell responses to AZD1222 COVID-19 vaccine. For the study at large: Doses given second, at about 4 or about 12 weeks, were pooled.

On this clone itself: Its matching antigen is unknown.

Study findings and constraints: Epitopes outside B.1.351 and B.1.1.7 mutated regions reportedly drew nearly half of spike TCRs.

There are 13 residues in the CDR3. The V gene lost 7 bases and the J gene lost 8 bases, with 14 bases spanning the gap. The germline V gene encodes CDR1 LNHDA and CDR2 SQIVND (reference sequence). The assay was immunoSEQ multiplex PCR, and TCRdb's table has in-frame clones only and misses some. Of over 130,000 clones in the sample, 93% were seen once. The receptor was derived from an adult in good health. J is TRBJ2-2 and V is TRBV19; TRBD2 is a possible D gene (5 bases). The source material was peripheral blood, sampled on day 0 of AZD1222 vaccination. The CDR3 nucleotides are TGTGCCAGTATTCTAGCCGGACGGGGGGAGCTGTTTTTT. Protein sequence: CASILAGRGELFF.